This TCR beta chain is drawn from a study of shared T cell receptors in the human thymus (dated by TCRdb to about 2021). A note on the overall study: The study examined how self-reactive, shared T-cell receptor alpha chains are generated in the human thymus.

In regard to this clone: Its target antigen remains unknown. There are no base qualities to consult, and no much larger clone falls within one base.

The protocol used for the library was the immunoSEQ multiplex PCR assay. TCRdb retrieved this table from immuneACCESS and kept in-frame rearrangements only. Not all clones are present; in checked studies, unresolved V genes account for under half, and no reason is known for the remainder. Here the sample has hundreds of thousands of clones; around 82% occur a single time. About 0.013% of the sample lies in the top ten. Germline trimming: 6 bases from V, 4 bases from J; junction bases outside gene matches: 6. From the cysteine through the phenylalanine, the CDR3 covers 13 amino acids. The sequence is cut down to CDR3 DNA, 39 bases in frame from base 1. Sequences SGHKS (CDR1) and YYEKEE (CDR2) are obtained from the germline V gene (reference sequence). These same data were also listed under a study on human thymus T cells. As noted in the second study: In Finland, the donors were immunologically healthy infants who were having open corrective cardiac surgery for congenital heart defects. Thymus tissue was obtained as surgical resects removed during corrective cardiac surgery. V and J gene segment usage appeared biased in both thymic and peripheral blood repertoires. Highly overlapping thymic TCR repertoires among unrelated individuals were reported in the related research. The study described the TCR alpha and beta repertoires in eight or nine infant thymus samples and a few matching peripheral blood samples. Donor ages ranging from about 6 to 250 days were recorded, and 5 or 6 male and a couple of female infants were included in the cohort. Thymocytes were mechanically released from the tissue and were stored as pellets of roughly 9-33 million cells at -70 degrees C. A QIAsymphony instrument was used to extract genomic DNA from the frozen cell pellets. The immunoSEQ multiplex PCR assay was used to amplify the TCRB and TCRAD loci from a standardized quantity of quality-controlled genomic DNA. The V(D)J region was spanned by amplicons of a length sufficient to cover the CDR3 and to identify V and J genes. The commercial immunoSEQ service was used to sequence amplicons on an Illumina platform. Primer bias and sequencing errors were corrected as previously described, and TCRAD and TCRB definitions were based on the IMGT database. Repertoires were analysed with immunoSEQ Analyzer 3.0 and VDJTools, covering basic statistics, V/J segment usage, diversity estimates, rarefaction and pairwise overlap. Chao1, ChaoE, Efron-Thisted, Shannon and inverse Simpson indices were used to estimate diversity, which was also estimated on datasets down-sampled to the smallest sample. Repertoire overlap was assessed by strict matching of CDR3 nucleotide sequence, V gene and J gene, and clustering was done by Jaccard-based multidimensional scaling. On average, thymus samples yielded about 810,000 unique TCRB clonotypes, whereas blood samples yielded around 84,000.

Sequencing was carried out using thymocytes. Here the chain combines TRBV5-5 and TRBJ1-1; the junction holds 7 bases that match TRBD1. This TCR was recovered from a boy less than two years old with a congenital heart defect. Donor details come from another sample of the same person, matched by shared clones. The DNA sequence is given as TGTGCCAGCACCCTGACAGGGTCCACTGAAGCTTTCTTT. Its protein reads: CASTLTGSTEAFF.